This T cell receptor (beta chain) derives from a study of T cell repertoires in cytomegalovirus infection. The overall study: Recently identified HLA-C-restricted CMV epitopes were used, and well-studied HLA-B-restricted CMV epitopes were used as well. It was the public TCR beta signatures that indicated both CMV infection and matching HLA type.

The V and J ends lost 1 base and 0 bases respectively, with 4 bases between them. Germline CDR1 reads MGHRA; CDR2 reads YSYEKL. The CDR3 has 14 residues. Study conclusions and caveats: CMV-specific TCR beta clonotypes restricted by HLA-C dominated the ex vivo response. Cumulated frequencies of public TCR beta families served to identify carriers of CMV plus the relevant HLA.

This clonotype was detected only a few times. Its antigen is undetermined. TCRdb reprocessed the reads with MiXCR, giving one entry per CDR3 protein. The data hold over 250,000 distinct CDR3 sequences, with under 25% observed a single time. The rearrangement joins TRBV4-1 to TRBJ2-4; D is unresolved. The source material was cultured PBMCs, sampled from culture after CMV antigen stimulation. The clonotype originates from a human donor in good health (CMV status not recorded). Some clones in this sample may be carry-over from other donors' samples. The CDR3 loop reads CASSQGLAKNIQYF. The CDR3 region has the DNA TGCGCCAGCAGCCAAGGCCTAGCCAAAAACATTCAGTACTTC.